This passage covers 30 T cell receptor beta chains from one sample sequenced in a study of cytomegalovirus exposure and HLA in healthy donors. It was with 60 Vbeta and 13 Jbeta primers that the PCR ran. Profiled with immunoSEQ multiplex PCR; TCRdb holds only in-frame clones, not every one. The sample lists about 200,000 clones, approximately 80% seen once, with roughly 14% in the top ten. Sequencing was carried out using PBMCs. The source is a woman in her thirties in good health and CMV-seropositive.

The chain is built from TRBV7-9 and TRBJ2-7; 7 bases agree with TRBD2. Germline trimming cut 6 bases from V and 2 bases from J; bases unmatched to any gene: 13. This CDR3 is 16 amino acids long. Germline V lookup: CDR1 SEHNR, CDR2 FQNEAQ (reference sequence). This CDR3 reads CASSSYLAEGAYEQYF. The CDR3 DNA sequence: TGTGCCAGCAGTTCATATCTAGCGGAAGGAGCCTACGAGCAGTACTTC.

The chain links TRBV28 to TRBJ2-7; tentatively, D is TRBD2 (5 bases). Germline CDR1 reads MDHEN; CDR2 reads SYDVKM. The CDR3 length is 17 residues. Trimming stripped 6 bases from V and 4 bases from J, with 25 bases between. The CDR3 is CASSPNPLTRSPYEQYF. The CDR3 region has the DNA TGTGCCAGCAGCCCGAACCCCCTTACTAGGTCTCCATACGAGCAGTACTTC.

The genes are TRBV7-8 and TRBJ1-5; 8 bases agree with TRBD1. Germline V lookup: CDR1 SGHVS, CDR2 FQNEAQ. The CDR3 sequence is 15 residues long. The ends lost 2 bases at V and 6 bases at J; junction bases unmatched: 6. In DNA, the CDR3 is TGTGCCAGCAGCTTAAGGACAGGGAGGGGTCAGCCCCAGCATTTT. Translating it yields CASSLRTGRGQPQHF. Based on the CDR3 plus reference TRBV7-8 and TRBJ1-5, the full variable domain is GAGVSQSPRYKVAKRGQDVALRCDPISGHVSLFWYQQALGQGPEFLTYFQNEAQLDKSGLPSDRFFAERPEGSVSTLKIQRTQQEDSAVYLCASSLRTGRGQPQHFGDGTRLSIL.

A word on this clone: Other DNA sequences of this sample code for an identical CDR3. The V and J genes are TRBV6-1 and TRBJ1-5, with TRBD1 matching over 7 bases. The junction had 2 bases not matched to a gene; V was cut back by 4 bases and J by 2 bases. In germline, CDR1 is MNHNS, CDR2 SASEGT. The length of the CDR3 is 14 residues. CDR3 sequence (DNA): TGTGCCAGCAGTGGACAGGGCGGCAATCAGCCCCAGCATTTT. The encoded protein is CASSGQGGNQPQHF.

In its sample, this clone was seen once. The rearrangement uses TRBV4-2 and TRBJ1-2; unclear D gene. Trimming removed 0 bases at V and 5 bases at J, with 13 bases between. This CDR3 region has 15 residues. Germline V lookup: CDR1 LGHNA, CDR2 YNFKEQ. CDR3 residues: CASSQEGRTVYGYTF. For the CDR3, the DNA is TGTGCCAGCAGCCAAGAAGGTAGAACAGTTTATGGCTACACCTTC.

J is TRBJ1-1 and V is TRBV5-1; 10 bases are a match to TRBD1. This CDR3 comprises 15 residues. Germline-derived CDR1 and CDR2 are SGHRS and YFSETQ. J was trimmed by 5 bases and V by 6 bases; bases with no gene match: 10. This chain's CDR3 is CASNFRGQGRTEAFF. The DNA of the CDR3 is TGCGCCAGCAACTTTCGGGGACAGGGGAGAACTGAAGCTTTCTTT.

V is TRBV7-3 and J is TRBJ2-3; D gene unclear. V lost 2 bases and J lost 2, with 5 bases in between. This CDR3 comprises 13 residues. Germline values: CDR1 SGHTA, CDR2 FQGTGA. CDR3 sequence reads: CASSLQFTDTQYF. In nucleotides, the CDR3 is TGTGCCAGCAGCTTACAGTTCACAGATACGCAGTATTTT.

V is TRBV5-1 and J is TRBJ1-6; D is possibly TRBD1 (5 bases). The V end lost 2 bases, the J end lost 3 bases, and 9 bases lay between the germline ends. The CDR3 extends over 15 amino acids. Germline assignment: CDR1 SGHRS and CDR2 YFSETQ. DNA of the CDR3: TGCGCCAGCAGCTTCGGGGGGGGCTATAATTCACCCCTCCACTTT. Translating gives CASSFGGGYNSPLHF.

The chain is built from TRBV28 and TRBJ2-1; 9 bases map to TRBD1. J lost 8 bases, V lost 5 bases, and 7 bases had no gene match. The CDR3 sequence is 14 residues long. The germline V gene has CDR1 MDHEN and CDR2 SYDVKM. The CDR3, as DNA: TGTGCCAGCAGTACCGAGACAGGGGGGCATGAGCAGTTCTTC. This gives the protein CASSTETGGHEQFF.

The J gene is TRBJ2-2, the V gene TRBV13; D is possibly TRBD2 (5 bases). This CDR3 is built from 16 residues. Germline CDR1 and CDR2: PRHDT and FYEKMQ (reference sequence). The germline V and J ends were trimmed by 6 bases and 0 bases, with 14 bases remaining between them. The CDR3: CASSFTGDANTGELFF. As DNA, the CDR3 is TGTGCCAGCAGTTTCACCGGGGATGCGAACACCGGGGAGCTGTTTTTT.

This clone has only a few counts. This chain links TRBV10-2 with TRBJ1-4; 9 bases fit TRBD1. The CDR3 contains 15 residues. Looked up from germline, CDR1 is WSHSY and CDR2 is SAAADI. The J segment lost 9 bases and the V segment lost 2 bases, leaving 7 bases of the junction unmatched. Here the CDR3 DNA reads TGCGCCAGCAGTGAGCCCGCGGGACAGGGCCAAAAACTGTTTTTT. Amino acids: CASSEPAGQGQKLFF.

The chain combines TRBV2 with TRBJ2-5; TRBD2 might be the D (5 bases). The CDR3 length is 15 residues. Germline V gene lookup returns CDR1 SNHLY and CDR2 FYNNEI. V was cut by 7 bases and J by 5 bases, with 20 bases left in between. For the CDR3, the DNA is TGTGCCAGCACTCAGGCCGGACTTCAGGTGGAGACCCAGTACTTC. It specifies CASTQAGLQVETQYF.

The V call is TRBV28, the J call TRBJ2-7, with D tentatively TRBD1 (5 bases). The CDR3 has 15 residues. With 3 bases removed from V and 2 bases from J, the gap between germline ends came to 14 bases. CDR1 MDHEN and CDR2 SYDVKM come from the germline V gene. This CDR3 reads CASSFEQGRAYEQYF. The DNA of the CDR3 is TGTGCCAGCAGTTTTGAGCAGGGCAGGGCCTACGAGCAGTACTTC.

Here the CDR3 reads CAISPDRGYGYTF. In DNA, the CDR3 is TGTGCCATCAGCCCGGACAGGGGCTATGGCTACACCTTC. The chain employs TRBV10-3 and TRBJ1-2; 9 bases agree with TRBD1. The V gene's germline CDR1 is ENHRY and CDR2 SYGVKD. The CDR3 has 13 residues. With V trimmed by 6 bases and J by 4 bases, 3 bases remained unmatched.

The gene calls are TRBV7-9 and TRBJ2-5, with 8 bases fitting TRBD1. V was clipped by 5 bases and J by 5 bases; unmatched bases: 7. From germline, CDR1 is SEHNR and CDR2 FQNEAQ (reference sequence). The CDR3 is 14 residues long. CDR3 in amino acids: CASSAPDRDETQYF. The CDR3 bases are TGTGCCAGCAGCGCCCCGGACAGGGACGAGACCCAGTACTTC. Using reference TRBV7-9 and TRBJ2-5 for the parts outside the CDR3, the full variable domain is DTGVSQNPRHKITKRGQNVTFRCDPISEHNRLYWYRQTLGQGPEFLTYFQNEAQLEKSRLLSDRFSAERPKGSFSTLEIQRTEQGDSAMYLCASSAPDRDETQYFGPGTRLLVL.

This chain connects TRBV28 to TRBJ2-5; D is perhaps TRBD1 (7 bases). The ends were cut back, 6 bases at V and 3 bases at J, with 26 bases in the middle. Germline V lookup: CDR1 MDHEN, CDR2 SYDVKM. There are 18 residues in the CDR3. CDR3 loop: CASSNAGSGGLFEETQYF. The CDR3 bases are TGTGCCAGCAGCAACGCGGGATCAGGGGGTCTGTTTGAAGAGACCCAGTACTTC.

This clone was recorded once. The rearrangement uses TRBV11-2 and TRBJ2-5; possibly TRBD2 for D (7 bases). V was clipped by 5 bases and J by 11 bases, with 21 bases between them. Germline V gives CDR1 SGHAT, CDR2 FQNNGV. CDR3 length: 14 amino acids. The CDR3 DNA follows: TGTGCCAGCAGCCGACTCAACGGGGAGGGGGAGCAGTACTTC. Its protein product is CASSRLNGEGEQYF.

The chain uses TRBV10-3 and TRBJ1-6; 7 bases are shared with TRBD1. The CDR3 is 17 residues long. Germline CDR1 reads ENHRY; CDR2 reads SYGVKD. J lost 10 bases, V lost 4 bases, and 16 bases had no gene match. CDR3 region: CAISGPKQGEAKSPLHF. CDR3 in DNA: TGTGCCATCAGTGGTCCAAAGCAGGGGGAGGCGAAATCACCCCTCCACTTT.

The chain carries TRBV19 and TRBJ2-7; TRBD2 matches at 7 bases. Trimming removed 5 bases from V and 2 bases from J; junction bases left unmatched: 6. The CDR3 is made up of 14 amino acids. Per the germline V gene, CDR1 is LNHDA and CDR2 is SQIVND (reference sequence). The CDR3 here is CASSPAGPAYEQYF. The CDR3 bases are TGTGCCAGTAGTCCAGCGGGACCTGCCTACGAGCAGTACTTC.

This clone has just a few counts. The CDR3 reads CASSIGATNEKLFF. Written as DNA, the CDR3 is TGTGCCAGCAGCATCGGGGCAACTAATGAAAAACTGTTTTTT. The rearrangement joins TRBV13 to TRBJ1-4, with unresolved D. V lost 5 bases, J lost 0 bases, and 7 bases lay in between. CDR1 is PRHDT and CDR2 is FYEKMQ in the germline V gene (reference sequence). CDR3 length equals 14 residues. Looking up the rest from reference TRBV13 and TRBJ1-4 gives the full variable domain: AAGVIQSPRHLIKEKRETATLKCYPIPRHDTVYWYQQGPGQDPQFLISFYEKMQSDKGSIPDRFSAQQFSDYHSELNMSSLELGDSALYFCASSIGATNEKLFFGSGTQLSVL.

The V gene is TRBV13, the J gene TRBJ2-1, with 7 bases aligning to TRBD1. CDR1 and CDR2 (germline): PRHDT, FYEKMQ (reference sequence). This CDR3 has 17 residues. V shed 4 bases and J 1 base; nucleotides not matched to a gene: 10. For the CDR3, the DNA is TGTGCCAGCAGCTCCTCTGAAAAGGGGGCTTCCTACAATGAGCAGTTCTTC. Its translation is CASSSSEKGASYNEQFF.

The chain has TRBV19 and TRBJ1-5; 7 bases are shared with TRBD1. The CDR3 has 16 residues. The V gene's germline CDR1 is LNHDA and CDR2 SQIVND (reference sequence). Losses at the gene ends were 2 bases for V and 3 bases for J; bases not matched to a gene: 7. CDR3 loop: CASSIMAGGHNQPQHF. DNA of the CDR3: TGTGCCAGTAGTATAATGGCAGGGGGTCACAATCAGCCCCAGCATTTT.

This rearrangement joins TRBV19 to TRBJ2-2; TRBD2 matches at 11 bases. The V gene's germline CDR1 is LNHDA and CDR2 SQIVND (reference sequence). Unmatched junction bases numbered 3, after V lost 2 bases and J lost 4 bases. The CDR3 length is 16 residues. The CDR3 region has the DNA TGTGCCAGTAGTATAACTAGCGGGAGTGGCACCGGGGAGCTGTTTTTT. It encodes CASSITSGSGTGELFF.

This clone was detected only a few times. The genes are TRBV29-1 and TRBJ2-4, with D perhaps matching TRBD1 (5 bases). V shed 5 bases and J shed 0 bases, with 14 bases lying between them. CDR1 is SQVTM and CDR2 is ANQGSEA in the germline V gene. The CDR3 is 15 residues long. The CDR3 region is CSVRTRQLAKNIQYF. In DNA form, the CDR3 reads TGCAGCGTTCGTACGAGACAGCTAGCCAAAAACATTCAGTACTTC.

This clone was observed once. This sequence joins TRBV7-9 and TRBJ2-7; TRBD2 aligns across 7 bases. J gave up 2 bases and V 5 bases, and 9 bases lay outside the gene matches. The length of the CDR3 is 15 residues. In germline, CDR1 is SEHNR, CDR2 FQNEAQ (reference sequence). The CDR3 sequence: CASSDWRELTYEQYF. The CDR3, as DNA: TGTGCCAGCAGCGACTGGCGGGAGTTAACCTACGAGCAGTACTTC.

The genes are TRBV14 and TRBJ1-3; 7 positions match TRBD1. The CDR3 sequence is 17 residues long. CDR1 SGHDN and CDR2 FVKESK come from the germline V gene. V lost 0 bases, J lost 4 bases, and 9 bases stayed unmatched. CDR3: CASSQERGQMLGNTIYF. The CDR3 nucleotides read TGTGCCAGCAGCCAAGAGAGGGGACAGATGCTAGGAAACACCATATATTTT.

The chain is built from TRBV19 and TRBJ1-1; 7 nucleotides agree with TRBD1. After removal of 6 bases from V and 4 bases from J, the junction contained 11 bases not matched to a gene. Germline CDR1 reads LNHDA; CDR2 reads SQIVND (reference sequence). This CDR3 is built from 15 residues. The CDR3 DNA is TGTGCCAGTAGACGACAGGGACGGGAAGGCACTGAAGCTTTCTTT. This gives the protein CASRRQGREGTEAFF.

The chain uses TRBV4-1 and TRBJ1-1; D perhaps matches TRBD1 (5 bases). Trimming left V 1 base short and J 5 bases short, with 14 bases between. The germline CDR1 and CDR2 sequences are MGHRA and YSYEKL. The CDR3 extends over 15 amino acids. CDR3 protein: CASSQALSGGTEAFF. The CDR3 DNA follows: TGCGCCAGCAGCCAAGCCCTATCGGGGGGTACTGAAGCTTTCTTT.

This clone was observed a handful of times. CDR3 in DNA: TGCGCCAGCAGCCGCCCGGGGGCAACTAATGAAAAACTGTTTTTT. Encoded protein: CASSRPGATNEKLFF. This rearrangement joins TRBV4-1 to TRBJ1-4; a possible D gene is TRBD1 (5 bases). Per germline, CDR1 MGHRA and CDR2 YSYEKL. The CDR3 totals 15 residues. The V end lost 4 bases, the J end lost 0 bases, and 9 bases lay between the germline ends.

The chain recombines TRBV11-3 with TRBJ2-5; D possibly corresponds to TRBD1 (5 bases). V was clipped by 5 bases and J by 2 bases, with 12 bases between them. The germline V gene encodes CDR1 SGHNT and CDR2 YENEEA. The CDR3 has 14 residues. DNA for the CDR3: TGTGCCAGCAGCCCAGGGTCCGGACAAGAGACCCAGTACTTC. This sequence encodes CASSPGSGQETQYF.